The 29 T cell receptor beta chains in this list originate from one sample, sequenced in a study of blood T cells in healthy people across ages (dated by TCRdb to between 2014 and 2017). To prepare the library, 5' RACE was applied. Sequencing was carried out with an Illumina HiSeq 2500. The second PCR ran for about 6 to 12 cycles and used a J-beta primer mix along with a sample-barcoded 5' primer. TCRdb handled the public reads itself, with Q25 trimming in fastp and clone calling in MiXCR, and kept productive beta chains. Identical CDR3 protein sequences are pooled into one entry, listed with their most common genes and DNA. The sample table records over a million distinct CDR3 sequences; 40% to 45% of these occur just once. Less than 5% of the sample is held by the ten biggest clonotypes. Material for sequencing was blood. The receptor set was obtained from a woman aged 18-35 years in good health.

This clonotype was observed a handful of times. The chain recombines TRBV11-2 with TRBJ2-7, with D possibly being TRBD1 or TRBD2 (5 bases each). CDR3 length: 15 residues. V was cut by 2 bases and J by 2 bases, with 13 bases left in between. CDR1 and CDR2 from the germline V gene are SGHAT and FQNNGV. CDR3 nucleotide sequence: TGTGCCAGCAGCTTAAGTTACCAGGGACCCTACGAGCAGTACTTC. As protein: CASSLSYQGPYEQYF. Using reference TRBV11-2 and TRBJ2-7 for the parts outside the CDR3, the full variable domain is EAGVAQSPRYKIIEKRQSVAFWCNPISGHATLYWYQQILGQGPKLLIQFQNNGVVDDSQLPKDRFSAERLKGVDSTLKIQPAKLEDSAVYLCASSLSYQGPYEQYFGPGTRLTVT.

The chain links TRBV21-1 to TRBJ2-1; the table's D call, TRBD2, was not checked against the DNA. TRBV21-1 is marked as a pseudogene. The CDR3 sequence is 19 residues long. The CDR3: CASSKVGELAAGSYNEQFF. The CDR3 nucleotides are TGTGCCAGCAGCAAAGTAGGGGAACTAGCAGCCGGATCCTACAATGAGCAGTTCTTC.

The chain couples TRBV11-2 to TRBJ2-7, with 10 bases aligning to TRBD2. This CDR3 has 16 amino acids. Germline trimming cut 5 bases from V and 1 base from J; bases unmatched to any gene: 8. Germline CDR1 is SGHAT and CDR2 is FQNNGV. CDR3 region: CASSHSSSGGSYEQYF. The CDR3 DNA reads TGTGCCAGCAGCCACAGCTCTAGCGGGGGATCCTACGAGCAGTACTTC.

The genes are TRBV9 and TRBJ2-1; D gene ambiguous. The CDR3 extends over 13 amino acids. V lost 3 bases and J lost 9, with 13 bases in between. From germline, CDR1 is SGDLS and CDR2 YYNGEE. DNA for the CDR3: TGTGCCAGCAGCGGAGAGAAGAGCAGTGAGCAGTTCTTC. It encodes CASSGEKSSEQFF.

This clonotype was recorded a few times. DNA for the CDR3: TGTGCCAGTTACAGTTATAATTCACCCCTCCACTTT. Protein sequence: CASYSYNSPLHF. The chain is built from TRBV28 and TRBJ1-6; no clear D gene. The ends were cut back, 9 bases at V and 4 bases at J, with 7 bases in the middle. CDR1 is MDHEN and CDR2 is SYDVKM in the germline V gene. This CDR3 has 12 residues.

This clonotype was counted between two and nine times. The gene calls are TRBV6-6 and TRBJ2-1; tentatively, D is TRBD2 (6 bases). The germline V gene encodes CDR1 MNHNY and CDR2 SVGAGI (reference sequence). Trimming cost V 6 bases and J 8 bases, with 11 bases left between them. The CDR3 runs 12 residues. The DNA of the CDR3 is TGTGCCAGCAGCCCGTGGGAGGATGAGCAGTTCTTC. Translating gives CASSPWEDEQFF.

The chain uses TRBV29-1 and TRBJ2-7, with 12 bases that match TRBD2. CDR3 length: 14 amino acids. Germline V gene data show CDR1 as SQVTM and CDR2 as ANQGSEA. The ends lost 7 bases at V and 6 bases at J; junction bases unmatched: 10. CDR3 bases: TGCAGCGCCGCACGAGGGACTAGCGGGTTCGAGCAGTACTTC. Translated: CSAARGTSGFEQYF.

This chain links TRBV28 with TRBJ1-2, with D maybe TRBD1 (5 bases). There are 16 residues in the CDR3. The V gene lost 2 bases and the J gene lost 5 bases, with 18 bases spanning the gap. Germline CDR1 MDHEN, CDR2 SYDVKM. CDR3 region: CASSLTTGTLVYGYTF. The DNA for the CDR3 is TGTGCCAGCAGTTTAACCACGGGGACGCTGGTGTATGGCTACACCTTC.

This clonotype was seen only a few times. J is TRBJ2-7 and V is TRBV29-1, with a tentative D call TRBD1 (7 bases). CDR1 and CDR2 from the germline V gene are SQVTM and ANQGSEA. V was shortened by 3 bases and J by 10 bases, with 10 bases between the two germline ends. This CDR3 is 10 amino acids long. Here the CDR3 DNA reads TGCAGCGTTGAGGAGGGGGCCCAGTACTTC. It encodes CSVEEGAQYF.

This clonotype came up a few times. The chain combines TRBV5-1 with TRBJ1-2; weak D call: TRBD1 (6 bases). Germline assignment: CDR1 SGHRS and CDR2 YFSETQ. Trimming took off 4 bases at V and 2 bases at J, with 12 bases between the two ends. CDR3 length: 14 amino acids. The CDR3 protein is CASSPGDRNYGYTF. The CDR3 region has the DNA TGCGCCAGCAGCCCCGGAGACAGGAACTATGGCTACACCTTC.

This chain uses TRBV7-9 with TRBJ2-5; 9 nucleotides match TRBD1. The CDR3 is made up of 15 amino acids. CDR1 SEHNR and CDR2 FQNEAQ come from the germline V gene (reference sequence). Trimming removed 6 bases from V and 11 bases from J; junction bases left unmatched: 16. CDR3 loop: CASSSFGQGRVEQYF. The CDR3 nucleotides read TGTGCCAGCAGTTCTTTTGGACAGGGGAGGGTTGAGCAGTACTTC.

This rearrangement joins TRBV20-1 to TRBJ1-1; TRBD1 matches 10 bases. Germline values: CDR1 DFQATT, CDR2 SNEGSKA (reference sequence). V was clipped by 0 bases and J by 5 bases; unmatched bases: 6. The CDR3 runs 15 residues. The chain's CDR3 is CSARDWDRGGTEAFF. The CDR3 nucleotides are TGCAGTGCTAGAGATTGGGACAGGGGCGGAACTGAAGCTTTCTTT.

The rearrangement joins TRBV7-2 to TRBJ2-3; 7 positions agree with TRBD1. The CDR3 contains 17 residues. V was clipped by 5 bases and J by 2 bases; unmatched bases: 13. Germline V CDR1 and CDR2: SGHTA, FQGNSA. The CDR3 region is CASSARDRTVPTDTQYF. CDR3 DNA: TGTGCCAGCAGCGCCCGGGACAGAACCGTTCCCACAGATACGCAGTATTTT.

The chain uses TRBV4-3 and TRBJ2-6, with 7 bases identical to TRBD1. In germline, CDR1 is LGHNA, CDR2 YSLEER. The CDR3 length is 17 residues. Unmatched junction bases numbered 7, after V lost 3 bases and J lost 2 bases. The CDR3 nucleotides are TGCGCCAGCAGCCAGAATCAAAGGGGGCCTGGGGCCAACGTCCTGACTTTC. Amino acid sequence: CASSQNQRGPGANVLTF.

This clonotype was seen a few times. The genes are TRBV29-1 and TRBJ2-7; D is undetermined. Looked up from germline, CDR1 is SQVTM and CDR2 is ANQGSEA. There are 13 residues in the CDR3. V gave up 3 bases and J gave up 2 bases, with 11 bases separating them. The CDR3 here is CSVEGQTPYEQYF. The CDR3 DNA sequence: TGCAGCGTTGAGGGTCAGACGCCCTACGAGCAGTACTTC.

The chain combines TRBV6-5 with TRBJ2-7; the match to TRBD1 covers 7 bases. The germline gives CDR1 MNHEY, CDR2 SVGAGI. This CDR3 spans 15 amino acids. V shed 5 bases, J shed 4 bases, and the junction held 11 bases outside the gene matches. The CDR3 bases are TGTGCCAGCAGTAAGCCGGGACAGAGTTGGTACGAGCAGTACTTC. It translates to CASSKPGQSWYEQYF.

On this clonotype itself: The germline gene is not matched at one end of the junction; a read error may be the cause. This chain connects TRBV10-3 to TRBJ2-7, with D unresolved. The CDR3 contains 12 residues. The V gene's germline CDR1 is ENHRY and CDR2 SYGVKD. The CDR3, as DNA: TGTGCCACCAGTTATGAAAAACGCGAGCAGTACTTC. Its protein is CATSYEKREQYF.

V usage is TRBV6-2 or TRBV6-3 and J usage is TRBJ2-7, with no clear D. Germline CDR1 reads MNHEY; CDR2 reads SVGEGT. The CDR3 contains 13 residues. Trimming pared 6 bases from V and 6 bases from J, leaving 15 bases between. The CDR3 is CASRPPLFGEQYF. In nucleotides, the CDR3 is TGTGCCAGCAGACCTCCGCTTTTTGGCGAGCAGTACTTC.

Concerning this clonotype: One end of the junction varies from germline; a read error may be responsible. The gene calls are TRBV7-9 and TRBJ2-3, with D tentatively TRBD2 (6 bases). The CDR3 is made up of 14 amino acids. The germline V gene has CDR1 SEHNR and CDR2 FQNEAQ (reference sequence). CDR3 residues: CASSPEERADTRYF. The CDR3 DNA reads TGTGCCAGCAGCCCCGAGGAGCGGGCAGATACGCGGTATTTT.

J is TRBJ2-4 and V is TRBV6-2 or TRBV6-3; TRBD2 agrees at 11 bases. Germline V CDR1 and CDR2: MNHEY, SVGEGT. With V trimmed by 8 bases and J by 7 bases, 13 bases remained unmatched. The CDR3 has 16 amino acids. The CDR3 spells CASAQRLAGGGNIQYF. The CDR3 nucleotides read TGTGCCAGCGCCCAGAGGCTAGCGGGAGGCGGGAACATTCAGTACTTC.

CDR3 sequence reads: CASSLVGIANEQYF. Here the CDR3 DNA reads TGTGCCAGCAGCCTAGTGGGGATAGCCAATGAGCAGTACTTC. The rearrangement links TRBV12-3 or TRBV12-4 to TRBJ2-5, with D unresolved. Trimming took off 6 bases at V and 11 bases at J, with 22 bases between the two ends. CDR3 length: 14 residues.

Ten or more counts support this clonotype. The chain carries TRBV20-1 and TRBJ2-7; 11 bases agree with TRBD2. The V segment lost 3 bases and the J segment 3 bases; nucleotides outside the gene matches: 10. The CDR3 length is 16 residues. Germline V gene sequence: CDR1 DFQATT, CDR2 SNEGSKA (reference sequence). CDR3 sequence reads: CSARNFASGRYYEQYF. DNA of the CDR3: TGCAGTGCTAGGAATTTTGCTAGCGGGAGGTACTACGAGCAGTACTTC.

The chain carries TRBV28 and TRBJ2-1; D uncertain. The germline V gene encodes CDR1 MDHEN and CDR2 SYDVKM. This CDR3 is built from 13 residues. Trimming took off 5 bases at V and 15 bases at J, with 20 bases between the two ends. The CDR3 region is CASSVGQLALRFF. The DNA for the CDR3 is TGTGCCAGCAGTGTAGGTCAGTTGGCCTTGCGGTTCTTC. The full variable domain, completed using reference TRBV28 and TRBJ2-1, is DVKVTQSSRYLVKRTGEKVFLECVQDMDHENMFWYRQDPGLGLRLIYFSYDVKMKEKGDIPEGYSVSREKKERFSLILESASTNQTSMYLCASSVGQLALRFFGPGTRLTVL.

This clonotype was detected only a few times. This chain uses TRBV7-6 with TRBJ1-6; 8 positions agree with TRBD1. CDR1 and CDR2 (germline): SGHVS, FNYEAQ. The CDR3 totals 16 residues. Trimming at V came to 1 base and at J to 7 bases, leaving 6 bases not matched to a gene. The CDR3 here is CASSLEDRVYNSPLHF. CDR3 bases: TGTGCCAGCAGCTTAGAGGACAGGGTGTACAATTCACCCCTCCACTTT.

This clonotype showed up just a few times. J is TRBJ2-1 and V is TRBV15; D is ambiguous. The germline CDR1 and CDR2 sequences are LNHNV and YYDKDF (reference sequence). Deletions cut 3 bases from V and 5 bases from J, with 14 bases between. The CDR3 runs 15 residues. CDR3 in DNA: TGTGCCACCAGCAGTCACACCTCTCCAGACAATGAGCAGTTCTTC. Its protein product is CATSSHTSPDNEQFF.

The gene calls are TRBV12-3 or TRBV12-4 and TRBJ2-2, with 9 bases that match TRBD1. The V and J ends lost 6 bases and 3 bases, in that order; junction bases with no gene match: 11. This CDR3 has 17 amino acids. This chain's CDR3 is CASSPTPGQGHTGELFF. In DNA, the CDR3 is TGTGCCAGCAGCCCTACTCCGGGACAGGGACACACCGGGGAGCTGTTTTTT.

A word on this clonotype: A much larger clone lies one base from this, so it may be a read error. The chain joins TRBV29-1 to TRBJ2-5, with D unresolved. Germline V CDR1 and CDR2: SQVTM, ANQGSEA. The CDR3 contains 10 residues. The V end lost 5 bases, the J end lost 3 bases, and 4 bases lay between the germline ends. The chain's CDR3 is CSVREETQYF. The CDR3 nucleotides are TGCAGCGTTCGGGAAGAGACCCAGTACTTC.

V usage is TRBV15 and J usage is TRBJ1-1, with 9 bases matching TRBD1. This CDR3 is 16 amino acids long. V was pared by 1 base and J by 3 bases, with 6 bases of the junction left unmatched. Looked up from germline, CDR1 is LNHNV and CDR2 is YYDKDF (reference sequence). As DNA, the CDR3 is TGTGCCACCAGCAGAGCCGGACAGGGGTTGGACACTGAAGCTTTCTTT. This translates into CATSRAGQGLDTEAFF.

On this clonotype: The junction differs from germline at one of its ends, possibly a read error. The chain joins TRBV11-2 to TRBJ2-6; D may be TRBD1 (6 bases). CDR1 SGHAT and CDR2 FQNNGV come from the germline V gene. This CDR3 contains 17 residues. The CDR3 nucleotides read TGTGCCAGCAGCTCCCAGGGGCTGGTCTCTGGGGCCAACGTCCTGAATTTC. Translated: CASSSQGLVSGANVLNF.